One sample yielded the 26 T cell receptor beta chains listed below, sequenced in a study of Graves' ophthalmopathy and Graves' hyperthyroidism. RNA transcripts were the template, and TCR beta CDR3 regions were amplified from them. Scientists carried out first-round RT-PCR using HTBI primers and then a second-round multiplex PCR. Using its own MiXCR run on the multiplex PCR reads, TCRdb lists one record per CDR3 protein. The sample consists of hundreds of thousands of distinct CDR3 sequences, roughly 40% of them appearing once. The sample was peripheral blood. The receptors were gathered from an adult man with Graves' ophthalmopathy.

In nucleotides, the CDR3 is TGCAGTTTAGGACAGGGGAGGGAAGAGACCCAGTACTTC. Protein: CSLGQGREETQYF. This chain joins TRBV29-1 and TRBJ2-5, with 9 nucleotides matching TRBD1. The CDR3 extends over 13 amino acids. Germline-derived CDR1 and CDR2 are SQVTM and ANQGSEA.

The chain joins TRBV11-1 to TRBJ1-3; TRBD1 matches 7 bases. CDR1 is SGHAT and CDR2 is FQDESV in the germline V gene (reference sequence). The CDR3 has 15 residues. V lost 5 bases and J lost 1; bases outside the gene matches: 5. The CDR3 sequence: CASSAGQISGNTIYF. CDR3 sequence (DNA): TGTGCCAGCAGCGCGGGACAGATTTCTGGAAACACCATATATTTT.

Remarks on this clonotype: A much larger clone sits a single nucleotide away, making a read error possible. Likely a read error: the CDR3 ends without its conserved phenylalanine or tryptophan. This rearrangement joins TRBV19 to TRBJ1-2; D remains unclear. V shed 1 base and J shed 2 bases, with 11 bases lying between them. The V gene's germline CDR1 is LNHDA and CDR2 SQIVND (reference sequence). The CDR3 loop spans 15 amino acids. The CDR3 DNA follows: TGTGCCAGTAGTATAGCAGCCGGGCAAAACTATGGCTACACCCTC. Residues: CASSIAAGQNYGYTL.

The rearrangement links TRBV7-2 to TRBJ2-7, with 7 bases aligning to TRBD1. The germline V gene has CDR1 SGHTA and CDR2 FQGNSA. The CDR3 contains 14 residues. V trimming: 9 bases; J trimming: 5 bases; junction bases outside the gene matches: 13. In nucleotides, the CDR3 is TGTGCCAGTAGCCGACAGGGTGGGCGGAACGAGCAGTACTTC. Its translation: CASSRQGGRNEQYF.

A few counts support this clonotype. The chain uses TRBV19 and TRBJ1-6, with D unclear. This CDR3 contains 12 residues. The V end was cut by 11 bases, the J end by 15 bases, with 20 bases between. Per the germline V gene, CDR1 is LNHDA and CDR2 is SQIVND (reference sequence). This chain's CDR3 is CAWSVRGVLLHF. CDR3 nucleotide sequence: TGTGCCTGGAGTGTACGGGGAGTTCTCCTCCACTTT.

This chain joins TRBV15 and TRBJ1-1, with D tentatively TRBD1 (6 bases). Germline V lookup: CDR1 LNHNV, CDR2 YYDKDF (reference sequence). V shed 8 bases and J shed 6 bases, with 10 bases lying between them. The CDR3 loop spans 11 amino acids. This CDR3 is CATQSGAEAFF. CDR3 sequence (DNA): TGTGCCACCCAGTCAGGGGCTGAAGCTTTCTTT. The entire variable domain, with the rest obtained from reference TRBV15 and TRBJ1-1, is as follows: DAMVIQNPRYQVTQFGKPVTLSCSQTLNHNVMYWYQQKSSQAPKLLFHYYDKDFNNEADTPDNFQSRRPNTSFCFLDIRSPGLGDTAMYLCATQSGAEAFFGQGTRLTVV.

Remarks on this clonotype: Likely a read error: the CDR3 ends without its conserved phenylalanine or tryptophan. The DNA is left out, because the CDR3 cannot be placed on it with certainty; the CDR3 is given as TCRdb lists it. The rearrangement uses TRBV3-2 and TRBJ2-7. TRBV3-2 is marked as a pseudogene. The CDR3 totals 13 residues, both ends included. The CDR3 sequence is CASSQVRSYEQYL.

This clonotype was observed a few times. The gene calls are TRBV29-1 and TRBJ2-5; unclear D gene. V lost 8 bases to trimming and J lost 5 bases, with 15 bases between them. Looked up from germline, CDR1 is SQVTM and CDR2 is ANQGSEA. This CDR3 is 12 amino acids long. As DNA, the CDR3 is TGCAGCTTTCGACCCGGCCGGGAGACCCAGTACTTC. The encoded protein is CSFRPGRETQYF.

The rearrangement links TRBV15 to TRBJ1-2, with a possible D match to TRBD1 (6 bases). Germline V lookup: CDR1 LNHNV, CDR2 YYDKDF (reference sequence). The CDR3 runs to 16 residues. The V and J ends lost 3 bases and 3 bases respectively, with 17 bases between them. CDR3 sequence: CATSSQDTGKDYGYTF. The CDR3 bases are TGTGCCACCAGCAGCCAAGATACAGGGAAGGACTATGGCTACACCTTC.

This clonotype has just a few counts. This chain connects TRBV9 to TRBJ2-5; the D call may be TRBD1 or TRBD2 (5 bases each). The CDR3 consists of 15 residues. Trimming stripped 4 bases from V and 2 bases from J, with 15 bases between. Germline values: CDR1 SGDLS, CDR2 YYNGEE. Here the CDR3 reads CASSLTPGPQETQYF. Here the CDR3 DNA reads TGTGCCAGCAGCTTGACACCGGGACCACAAGAGACCCAGTACTTC. The full variable domain, in which reference TRBV9 and TRBJ2-5 provide the parts outside the CDR3, is DSGVTQTPKHLITATGQRVTLRCSPRSGDLSVYWYQQSLDQGLQFLIQYYNGEERAKGNILERFSAQQFPDLHSELNLSSLELGDSALYFCASSLTPGPQETQYFGPGTRLLVL.

This clonotype has only a few counts. A read error may account for a junction end that differs from germline. The V and J genes are TRBV15 and TRBJ2-5; 9 bases line up with TRBD1. CDR3 length equals 15 residues. Germline CDR1 and CDR2: LNHNV and YYDKDF (reference sequence). This CDR3 reads CVTSRMDRGQETQYF. CDR3 sequence (DNA): TGTGTCACCAGCAGAATGGACAGGGGACAAGAGACCCAGTACTTC.

V and J are TRBV7-9 and TRBJ1-2; TRBD1 is a possible D gene (6 bases). Germline CDR1 and CDR2: SEHNR and FQNEAQ (reference sequence). The CDR3 is 13 residues long. V lost 5 bases and J 8 bases, leaving 15 bases between the germline ends. The DNA of the CDR3 is TGTGCCAGCAGCCCGGACAGTCTAGGGGGCTACACCTTC. This encodes CASSPDSLGGYTF.

This clonotype was observed many times. For the CDR3, the DNA is TGTGCCAGCAGCCCGGCTCCGGGACAGGGGGCATACGAGCAGTACTTC. This sequence encodes CASSPAPGQGAYEQYF. The chain employs TRBV5-4 and TRBJ2-7, with 12 bases lining up with TRBD1. This CDR3 comprises 16 residues. Germline-derived CDR1 and CDR2 are SGHNT and YYREEE (reference sequence). V dropped 4 bases and J dropped 4; count of bases not matched to a gene: 9. Full variable domain (rest looked up from reference TRBV5-4 and TRBJ2-7): ETGVTQSPTHLIKTRGQQVTLRCSSQSGHNTVSWYQQALGQGPQFIFQYYREEENGRGNFPPRFSGLQFPNYSSELNVNALELDDSALYLCASSPAPGQGAYEQYFGPGTRLTVT.

The rearrangement joins TRBV11-1 to TRBJ2-5; 11 bases map to TRBD2. Looked up from germline, CDR1 is SGHAT and CDR2 is FQDESV (reference sequence). CDR3 length equals 14 residues. Trimming removed 6 bases from V and 4 bases from J; junction bases left unmatched: 4. The CDR3 is CASRQLAGAETQYF. The CDR3 region has the DNA TGTGCCAGCAGACAACTAGCGGGAGCAGAGACCCAGTACTTC.

This clonotype was counted a single time. The junction shows a germline mismatch at one end, possibly a read error. The chain employs TRBV2 and TRBJ2-2, with 7 positions matching TRBD2. Per germline, CDR1 SNHLY and CDR2 FYNNEI. The CDR3 contains 16 residues. Written as DNA, the CDR3 is TGTGCCAGCAGGGGACCTAGCGGATGGTACACCGGGAAGCTGTTTTTT. Amino acid sequence: CASRGPSGWYTGKLFF.

Many counts were recorded for this clonotype. This chain joins TRBV6-5 and TRBJ2-5; 9 bases align to TRBD1. Per germline, CDR1 MNHEY and CDR2 SVGAGI. V lost 0 bases, J lost 5 bases, and 4 bases stayed unmatched. CDR3 size: 15 residues. The CDR3 nucleotides read TGTGCCAGCAGTTACTCACAGGGGGCCAGGGAGACCCAGTACTTC. Translating it yields CASSYSQGARETQYF.

On this clonotype: Just one base apart from a much larger clone, this may be a read error. The rearrangement links TRBV9 to TRBJ1-4; TRBD1 might be the D (6 bases). Per the germline V gene, CDR1 is SGDLS and CDR2 is YYNGEE. CDR3 length: 14 amino acids. CDR3 region: CTSSPGSGDGKLFF. CDR3 nucleotide sequence: TGTACCAGCAGCCCGGGATCAGGGGACGGAAAACTGTTTTTT.

V and J are TRBV10-3 and TRBJ1-6, with a possible D match to TRBD1 (5 bases). Germline CDR1 is ENHRY and CDR2 is SYGVKD. This CDR3 contains 17 residues. V was shortened by 10 bases and J by 0 bases, with 19 bases between the two germline ends. DNA for the CDR3: TGTGCCAGCACTACAGGTCACTCAAGCTCCTATAATTCACCCCTCCACTTT. Translation: CASTTGHSSSYNSPLHF.

This clonotype came up a few times. The chain has TRBV29-1 and TRBJ2-2; 7 bases are a match to TRBD2. The V gene end was trimmed by 5 bases and the J gene end by 1 base; junction bases not matched to a gene: 7. Germline CDR1 SQVTM, CDR2 ANQGSEA. The CDR3 extends over 15 amino acids. The CDR3 sequence: CSVWSGAGNTGELFF. The CDR3 nucleotides are TGCAGCGTTTGGAGCGGGGCGGGGAACACCGGGGAGCTGTTTTTT.

This rearrangement joins TRBV11-2 to TRBJ2-7; TRBD2 aligns across 7 bases. The V segment lost 8 bases and the J segment 0 bases; nucleotides outside the gene matches: 19. Germline V lookup: CDR1 SGHAT, CDR2 FQNNGV. The CDR3 loop spans 18 amino acids. CDR3 DNA sequence: TGTGCCAGCCCTCCCCCGGCGAGCGGGGCCCTCAGCTCCTACGAGCAGTACTTC. Translating gives CASPPPASGALSSYEQYF.

For this clonotype: As the CDR3 is not closed by the conserved phenylalanine or tryptophan, this likely results from a read error. The rearrangement links TRBV7-9 to TRBJ2-7; 9 nucleotides line up with TRBD1. Germline V gene data show CDR1 as SEHNR and CDR2 as FQNEAQ (reference sequence). Trimming took 1 base from V and 4 from J; bases not matched to a gene: 5. This CDR3 is 15 amino acids long. The CDR3 DNA sequence: TGTGCCAGCAGCTTAGGTCGGGACAGGGAGTACGAGCAGTACCTC. Amino acids: CASSLGRDREYEQYL.

This clonotype appeared many times. The gene calls are TRBV25-1 and TRBJ2-5; possible D gene TRBD1, 6 bases. This CDR3 spans 12 amino acids. The germline gives CDR1 MGHDK, CDR2 SYGVNS. Trimming shortened V by 6 bases and J by 5 bases, and 10 bases separated the two germline ends. The CDR3 sequence is CASSSGEETQYF. CDR3 bases: TGTGCCAGCAGCTCAGGGGAGGAGACCCAGTACTTC.

This chain links TRBV9 with TRBJ2-2, with TRBD1 matching 9 bases. J was trimmed by 7 bases and V by 3 bases; bases with no gene match: 7. The CDR3 runs to 15 residues. The V gene's germline CDR1 is SGDLS and CDR2 YYNGEE. In DNA form, the CDR3 reads TGTGCCAGCAGCGCGAGACAGGGGGTCAACGGGGAGCTGTTTTTT. Its protein is CASSARQGVNGELFF.

The sample holds a few counts of this clonotype. Mismatch with germline at one junction end may stem from a read error. The chain recombines TRBV24-1 with TRBJ2-7; 12 bases are a match to TRBD1. The CDR3 length is 16 residues. Germline V gene data show CDR1 as KGHDR and CDR2 as SFDVKD. CDR3: CASSLTGQGAGYEQYF. CDR3 coding DNA: TGTGCCAGCAGTCTAACGGGACAGGGGGCAGGCTACGAGCAGTACTTC.

This clonotype was counted a few times. The V call is TRBV25-1, the J call TRBJ1-2; 7 bases agree with TRBD1. The V gene's germline CDR1 is MGHDK and CDR2 SYGVNS. V trimming: 6 bases; J trimming: 0 bases; junction bases outside the gene matches: 7. The length of the CDR3 is 15 residues. CDR3 amino acids: CASSLDRVTNYGYTF. Written as DNA, the CDR3 is TGTGCCAGCAGCCTCGACAGGGTTACTAACTATGGCTACACCTTC.

As for this clonotype: This may arise from a read error, as a much more abundant clone is one base away. This sequence joins TRBV20-1 and TRBJ2-1; weak D call: TRBD1 (5 bases). With 0 bases removed from V and 10 bases from J, the gap between germline ends came to 13 bases. The germline V gene encodes CDR1 DFQATT and CDR2 SNEGSKA (reference sequence). The CDR3 sequence is 13 residues long. The CDR3 DNA is TGCAGTGCTAGAGATCAGGGTCCGCACGAGCAGTTCTTC. This gives the protein CSARDQGPHEQFF.